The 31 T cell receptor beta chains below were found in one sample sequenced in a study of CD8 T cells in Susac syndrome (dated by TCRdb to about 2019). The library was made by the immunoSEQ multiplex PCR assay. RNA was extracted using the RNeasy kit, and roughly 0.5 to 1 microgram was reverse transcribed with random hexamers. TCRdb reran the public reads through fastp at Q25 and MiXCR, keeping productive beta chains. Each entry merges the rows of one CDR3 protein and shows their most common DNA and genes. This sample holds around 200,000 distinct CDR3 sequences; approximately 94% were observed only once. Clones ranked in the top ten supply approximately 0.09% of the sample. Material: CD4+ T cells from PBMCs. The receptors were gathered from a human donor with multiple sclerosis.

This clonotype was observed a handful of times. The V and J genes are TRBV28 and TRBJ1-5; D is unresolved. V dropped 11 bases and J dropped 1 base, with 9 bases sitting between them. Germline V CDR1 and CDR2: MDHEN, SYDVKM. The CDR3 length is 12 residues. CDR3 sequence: CASSESNQPQHF. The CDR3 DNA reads TGTGCCTCCTCGGAAAGCAATCAGCCCCAGCATTTT.

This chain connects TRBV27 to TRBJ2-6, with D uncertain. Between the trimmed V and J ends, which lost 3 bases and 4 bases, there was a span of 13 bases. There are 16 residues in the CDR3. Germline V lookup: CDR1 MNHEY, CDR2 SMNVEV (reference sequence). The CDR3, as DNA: TGTGCCAGCAGTTTTATGGGTGGGTTGGGGGCCAACGTCCTGACTTTC. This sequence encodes CASSFMGGLGANVLTF.

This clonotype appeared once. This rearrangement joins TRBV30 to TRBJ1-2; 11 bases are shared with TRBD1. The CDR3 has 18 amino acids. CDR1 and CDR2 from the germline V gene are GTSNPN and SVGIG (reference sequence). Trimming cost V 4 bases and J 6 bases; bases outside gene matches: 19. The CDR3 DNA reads TGTGCCTGGACTATATGGGCCCCGGGACAGGGGGGATTGGATGGCTACACCTTC. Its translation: CAWTIWAPGQGGLDGYTF.

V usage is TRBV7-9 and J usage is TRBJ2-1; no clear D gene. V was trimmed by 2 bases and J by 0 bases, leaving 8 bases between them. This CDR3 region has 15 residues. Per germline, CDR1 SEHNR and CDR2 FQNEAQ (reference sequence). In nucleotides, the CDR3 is TGTGCCAGCAGCTTAACTTGGAGCTCCTACAATGAGCAGTTCTTC. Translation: CASSLTWSSYNEQFF.

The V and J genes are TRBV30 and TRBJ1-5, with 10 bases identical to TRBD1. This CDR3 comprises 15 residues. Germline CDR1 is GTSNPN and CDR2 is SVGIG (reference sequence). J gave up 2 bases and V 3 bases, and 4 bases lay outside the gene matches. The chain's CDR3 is CAWRAGTGGNQPQHF. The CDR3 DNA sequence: TGTGCCTGGAGGGCCGGGACAGGGGGCAATCAGCCCCAGCATTTT.

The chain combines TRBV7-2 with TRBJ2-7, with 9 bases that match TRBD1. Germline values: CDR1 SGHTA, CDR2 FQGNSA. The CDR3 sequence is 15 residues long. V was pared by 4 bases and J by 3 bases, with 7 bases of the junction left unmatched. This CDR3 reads CASSSRGQGHYEQYF. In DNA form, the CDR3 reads TGTGCCAGCAGCTCTCGGGGACAGGGACACTACGAGCAGTACTTC.

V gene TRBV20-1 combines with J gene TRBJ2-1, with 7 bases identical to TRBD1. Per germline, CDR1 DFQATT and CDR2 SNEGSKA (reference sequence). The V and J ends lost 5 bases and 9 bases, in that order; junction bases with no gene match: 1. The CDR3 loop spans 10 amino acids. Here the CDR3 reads CSAYRGEQFF. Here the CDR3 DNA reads TGCAGTGCTTACAGGGGTGAGCAGTTCTTC.

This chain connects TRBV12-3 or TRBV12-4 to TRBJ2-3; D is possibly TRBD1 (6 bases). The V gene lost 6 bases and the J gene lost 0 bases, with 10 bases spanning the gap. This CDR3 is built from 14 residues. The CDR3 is CASRGDTSTDTQYF. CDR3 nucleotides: TGTGCCAGCAGAGGGGACACCAGCACAGATACGCAGTATTTT.

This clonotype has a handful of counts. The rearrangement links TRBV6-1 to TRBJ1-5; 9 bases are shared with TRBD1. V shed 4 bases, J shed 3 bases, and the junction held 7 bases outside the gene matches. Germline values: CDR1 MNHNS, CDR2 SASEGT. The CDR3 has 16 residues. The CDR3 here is CASSATWTGDNQPQHF. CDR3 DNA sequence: TGTGCCAGCAGTGCAACCTGGACAGGGGACAATCAGCCCCAGCATTTT.

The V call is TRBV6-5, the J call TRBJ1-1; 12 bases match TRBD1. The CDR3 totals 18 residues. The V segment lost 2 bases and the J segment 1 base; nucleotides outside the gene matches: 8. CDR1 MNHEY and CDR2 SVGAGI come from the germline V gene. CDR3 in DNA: TGTGCCAGCAGTTACCGGGAACCGGGACAGGGGGCGAACACTGAAGCTTTCTTT. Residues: CASSYREPGQGANTEAFF.

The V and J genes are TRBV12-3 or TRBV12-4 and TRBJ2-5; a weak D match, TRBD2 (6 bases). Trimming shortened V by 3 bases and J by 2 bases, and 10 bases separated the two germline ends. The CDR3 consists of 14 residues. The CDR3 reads CASSFGGGQETQYF. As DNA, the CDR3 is TGTGCCAGCAGTTTTGGGGGAGGACAAGAGACCCAGTACTTC.

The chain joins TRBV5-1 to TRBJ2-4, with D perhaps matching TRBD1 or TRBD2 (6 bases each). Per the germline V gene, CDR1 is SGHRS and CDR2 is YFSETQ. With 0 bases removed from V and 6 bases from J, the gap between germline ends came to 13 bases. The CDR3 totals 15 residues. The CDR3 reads CASSLEGGTTNIQYF. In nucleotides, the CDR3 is TGCGCCAGCAGCTTGGAGGGGGGAACAACAAACATTCAGTACTTC.

This chain's CDR3 is CASSLYQARTSGAALDEQYF. In DNA form, the CDR3 reads TGTGCCAGCAGCCTATACCAGGCGCGGACTAGCGGGGCGGCGTTGGACGAGCAGTACTTC. The V call is TRBV11-2, the J call TRBJ2-7; 12 bases are shared with TRBD2. V lost 5 bases and J lost 5; bases outside the gene matches: 22. The CDR3 totals 20 residues. From germline, CDR1 is SGHAT and CDR2 FQNNGV.

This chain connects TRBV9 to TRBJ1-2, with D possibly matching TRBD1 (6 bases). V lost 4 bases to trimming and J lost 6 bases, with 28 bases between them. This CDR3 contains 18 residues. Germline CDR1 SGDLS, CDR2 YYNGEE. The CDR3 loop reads CASSTGRRDKLEVDGYTF. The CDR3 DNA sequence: TGTGCCAGCAGCACCGGTCGCCGGGACAAGCTGGAAGTGGATGGCTACACCTTC.

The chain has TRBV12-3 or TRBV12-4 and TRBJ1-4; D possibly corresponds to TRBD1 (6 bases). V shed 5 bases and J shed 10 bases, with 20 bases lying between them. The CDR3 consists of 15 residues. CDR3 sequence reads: CASSRGTRDLVKLFF. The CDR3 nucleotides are TGTGCCAGCAGTAGAGGGACACGCGACCTAGTAAAACTGTTTTTT.

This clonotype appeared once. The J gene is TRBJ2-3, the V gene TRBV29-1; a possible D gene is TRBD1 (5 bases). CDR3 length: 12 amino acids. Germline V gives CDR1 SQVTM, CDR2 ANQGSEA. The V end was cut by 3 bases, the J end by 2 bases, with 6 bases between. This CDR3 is CSVDRDTDTQYF. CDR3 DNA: TGCAGCGTTGACAGGGACACAGATACGCAGTATTTT.

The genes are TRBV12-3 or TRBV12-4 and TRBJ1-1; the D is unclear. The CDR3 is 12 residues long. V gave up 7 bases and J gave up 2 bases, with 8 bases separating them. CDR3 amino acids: CASTRVNTEAFF. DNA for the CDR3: TGTGCCAGCACCCGGGTCAACACTGAAGCTTTCTTT.

The CDR3 DNA reads as TGTGCCAGCAGCTTAGAGGGACAACAGCCCCAGCATTTT. Its protein product is CASSLEGQQPQHF. J is TRBJ1-5 and V is TRBV7-2; D possibly corresponds to TRBD1 (6 bases). The germline V gene has CDR1 SGHTA and CDR2 FQGNSA. V was pared by 1 base and J by 7 bases, with 8 bases between. The CDR3 runs 13 residues. Based on the CDR3 plus reference TRBV7-2 and TRBJ1-5, the full variable domain is GAGVSQSPSNKVTEKGKDVELRCDPISGHTALYWYRQSLGQGLEFLIYFQGNSAPDKSGLPSDRFSAERTGGSVSTLTIQRTQQEDSAVYLCASSLEGQQPQHFGDGTRLSIL.

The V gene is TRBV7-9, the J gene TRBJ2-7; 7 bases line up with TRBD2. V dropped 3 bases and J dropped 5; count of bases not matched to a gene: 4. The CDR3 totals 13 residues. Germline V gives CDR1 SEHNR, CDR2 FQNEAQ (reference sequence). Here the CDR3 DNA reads TGTGCCAGCAGCTTGGGGGGAGGGGACGAGCAGTACTTC. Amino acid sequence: CASSLGGGDEQYF.

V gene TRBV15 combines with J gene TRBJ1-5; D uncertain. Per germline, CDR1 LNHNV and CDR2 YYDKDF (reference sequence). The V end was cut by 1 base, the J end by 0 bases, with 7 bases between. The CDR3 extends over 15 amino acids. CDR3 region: CATSRVPGSNQPQHF. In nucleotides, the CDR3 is TGTGCCACCAGCAGAGTTCCGGGTAGCAATCAGCCCCAGCATTTT.

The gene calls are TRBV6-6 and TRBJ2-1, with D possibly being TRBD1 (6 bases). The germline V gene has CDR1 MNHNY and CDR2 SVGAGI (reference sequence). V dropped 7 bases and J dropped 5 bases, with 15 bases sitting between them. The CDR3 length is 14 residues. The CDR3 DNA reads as TGTGCCAGCACTCACAGGGAAGTTCACAATGAGCAGTTCTTC. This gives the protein CASTHREVHNEQFF.

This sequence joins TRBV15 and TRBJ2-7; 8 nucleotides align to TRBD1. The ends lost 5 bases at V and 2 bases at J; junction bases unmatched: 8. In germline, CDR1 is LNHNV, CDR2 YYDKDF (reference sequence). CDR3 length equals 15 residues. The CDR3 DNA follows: TGTGCCACCAGCGGAGGGCCGGGACAGGCCTACGAGCAGTACTTC. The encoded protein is CATSGGPGQAYEQYF. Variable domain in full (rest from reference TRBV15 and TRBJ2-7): DAMVIQNPRYQVTQFGKPVTLSCSQTLNHNVMYWYQQKSSQAPKLLFHYYDKDFNNEADTPDNFQSRRPNTSFCFLDIRSPGLGDTAMYLCATSGGPGQAYEQYFGPGTRLTVT.

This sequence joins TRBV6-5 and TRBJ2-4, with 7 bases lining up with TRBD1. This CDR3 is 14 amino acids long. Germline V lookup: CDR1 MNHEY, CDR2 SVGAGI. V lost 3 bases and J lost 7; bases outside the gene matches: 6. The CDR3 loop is CASSYSPGQNIQYF. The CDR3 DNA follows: TGTGCCAGCAGTTATTCACCGGGACAGAACATTCAGTACTTC.

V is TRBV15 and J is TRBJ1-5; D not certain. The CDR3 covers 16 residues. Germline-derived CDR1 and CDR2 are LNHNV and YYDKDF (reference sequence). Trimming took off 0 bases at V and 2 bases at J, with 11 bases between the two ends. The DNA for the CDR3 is TGTGCCACCAGCAGAGAGGCCTGGACTGGCAATCAGCCCCAGCATTTT. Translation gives CATSREAWTGNQPQHF.

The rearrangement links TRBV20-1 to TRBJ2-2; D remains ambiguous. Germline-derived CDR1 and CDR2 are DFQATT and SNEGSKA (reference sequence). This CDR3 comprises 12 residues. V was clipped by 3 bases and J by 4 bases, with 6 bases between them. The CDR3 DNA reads TGCAGTGCTAGTCGGCCCACCGGGGAGCTGTTTTTT. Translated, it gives CSASRPTGELFF.

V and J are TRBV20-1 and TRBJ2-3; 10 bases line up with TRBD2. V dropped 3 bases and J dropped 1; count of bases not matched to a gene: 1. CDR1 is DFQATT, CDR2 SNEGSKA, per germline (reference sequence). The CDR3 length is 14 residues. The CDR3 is CSASTSGGTDTQYF. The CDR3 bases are TGCAGTGCTAGTACTAGCGGGGGCACAGATACGCAGTATTTT.

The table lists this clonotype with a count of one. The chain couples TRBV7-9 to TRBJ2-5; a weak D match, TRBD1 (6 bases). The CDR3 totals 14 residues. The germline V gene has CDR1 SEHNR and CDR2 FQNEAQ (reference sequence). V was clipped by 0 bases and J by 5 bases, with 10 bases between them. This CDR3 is CASSLAGATETQYF. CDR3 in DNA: TGTGCCAGCAGCTTAGCGGGGGCGACGGAGACCCAGTACTTC.

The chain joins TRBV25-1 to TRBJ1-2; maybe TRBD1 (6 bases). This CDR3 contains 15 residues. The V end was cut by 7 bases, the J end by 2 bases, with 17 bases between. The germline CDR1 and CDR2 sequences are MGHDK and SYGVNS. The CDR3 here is CASKSTGGQNYGYTF. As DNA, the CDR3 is TGTGCCAGCAAATCTACCGGGGGACAAAACTATGGCTACACCTTC.

CDR3 coding DNA: TGTGCCAGCAGTCCCGACTACTCCTACGAGCAGTACTTC. Residues: CASSPDYSYEQYF. The rearrangement joins TRBV3-1 to TRBJ2-7; a weak D match, TRBD2 (5 bases). V was cut by 6 bases and J by 0 bases, with 9 bases left in between. Germline loops: CDR1 LGHDT, CDR2 YNNKEL (reference sequence). This CDR3 has 13 amino acids.

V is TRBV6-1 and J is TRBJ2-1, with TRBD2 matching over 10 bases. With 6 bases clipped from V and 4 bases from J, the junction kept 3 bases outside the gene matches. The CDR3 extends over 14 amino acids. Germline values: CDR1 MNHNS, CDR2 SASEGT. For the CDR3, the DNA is TGTGCCAGCAGAGGACTAGCGGAGTACAATGAGCAGTTCTTC. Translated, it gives CASRGLAEYNEQFF.

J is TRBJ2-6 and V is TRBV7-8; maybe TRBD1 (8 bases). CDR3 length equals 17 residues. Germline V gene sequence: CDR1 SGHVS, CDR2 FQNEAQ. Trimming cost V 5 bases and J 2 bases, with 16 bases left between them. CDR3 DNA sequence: TGTGCCAGCAGCCTAGGACAGGGAGGGGCTGGGGCCAACGTCCTGACTTTC. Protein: CASSLGQGGAGANVLTF. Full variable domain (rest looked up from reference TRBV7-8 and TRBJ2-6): GAGVSQSPRYKVAKRGQDVALRCDPISGHVSLFWYQQALGQGPEFLTYFQNEAQLDKSGLPSDRFFAERPEGSVSTLKIQRTQQEDSAVYLCASSLGQGGAGANVLTFGAGSRLTVL.